Listed below are T cell receptor beta chains from one sample, sequenced in a study of a mutant IDH1 vaccine in newly diagnosed glioma. The data were produced by immunoSEQ multiplex PCR, yet TCRdb's version contains in-frame clones alone and is incomplete. The sample has about 58,000 clones; around 80% are singletons. These receptors lack a known antigen. The sample was PBMCs, taken from a glioma patient whose treatment included an IDH1 peptide vaccine. The receptor set was obtained from a woman aged 45-60 years with glioma. Both conserved end residues are part of each CDR3. D genes are given only for firm matches. Clone size is not always given. Where it is, it says once, few, many or a class for expanded clones.

d_call	v_call	j_call	clone_size	cdr3_aa	cdr3_nt
.	TRBV5-5	TRBJ2-4	.	CASSSVGTQNIQYF	TGTGCCAGCAGCTCCGTCGGGACTCAAAACATTCAGTACTTC
TRBD2	TRBV14	TRBJ2-1	.	CASSPGLAGATSYNEQFF	TGTGCCAGCAGCCCGGGACTAGCGGGGGCCACATCCTACAATGAGCAGTTCTTC
.	TRBV9	TRBJ1-1	.	CASSPESLTMNTEAFF	TGTGCCAGCAGCCCCGAGAGCCTCACCATGAACACTGAAGCTTTCTTT
.	TRBV7-7	TRBJ2-7	.	CASSASGGSEQYF	TGTGCTAGCAGCGCTTCCGGGGGCAGCGAGCAGTACTTC
.	TRBV10-1	TRBJ1-1	.	CASSEVGSSAFF	TGCGCCAGCAGTGAAGTCGGGTCTTCGGCTTTCTTT
.	TRBV5-6	TRBJ2-7	.	CASSLFGSSYEQYF	TGTGCCAGCAGCTTGTTCGGGAGCTCCTACGAGCAGTACTTC
.	TRBV9	TRBJ1-4	once	CASSVGIGGANEKLFF	TGTGCCAGCAGCGTAGGTATCGGGGGCGCTAATGAAAAACTGTTTTTT
.	TRBV30	TRBJ1-1	.	CAWSVRRGSEAFF	TGTGCCTGGAGTGTACGGAGGGGTAGTGAAGCTTTCTTT
.	TRBV19	TRBJ2-5	.	CASSILAGGFQETQYF	TGTGCCAGTAGTATTCTTGCAGGGGGGTTTCAAGAGACCCAGTACTTC
.	TRBV10-3	TRBJ2-3	.	CAIRGRSTDTQYF	TGTGCCATCAGAGGACGGAGCACAGATACGCAGTATTTT
TRBD1	TRBV5-1	TRBJ2-3	once	CASSLQGARDTQYF	TGCGCCAGCAGTTTACAGGGGGCGCGAGATACGCAGTATTTT
.	TRBV5-5	TRBJ1-1	.	CASSLEVRPTEAFF	TGTGCCAGCAGCTTGGAGGTCAGACCGACTGAAGCTTTCTTT
.	TRBV6-6	TRBJ2-7	.	CASSYIEVLGEQYF	TGTGCCAGCAGTTACATAGAGGTATTGGGCGAGCAGTACTTC
.	TRBV4-1	TRBJ1-1	.	CASSQDLVGRQSQKAFF	TGCGCCAGCAGCCAAGATTTAGTCGGCAGGCAAAGCCAAAAAGCTTTCTTT
TRBD1	TRBV5-4	TRBJ2-3	.	CASSQTGVHTDTQYF	TGTGCCAGCAGCCAAACAGGGGTACACACAGATACGCAGTATTTT
.	TRBV7-9	TRBJ2-3	.	CASSKLQGTDTQYF	TGTGCCAGCAGCAAATTACAGGGAACAGATACGCAGTATTTT
.	TRBV30	TRBJ2-2	.	CAREQEPNTGELFF	TGTGCCCGGGAACAGGAGCCGAACACCGGGGAGCTGTTTTTT
TRBD2	TRBV27	TRBJ2-7	.	CASSLGTNYEQYF	TGTGCCAGCAGTTTAGGGACTAACTACGAGCAGTACTTC
.	TRBV2	TRBJ2-4	.	CASRLETKNIQYF	TGTGCCAGCAGACTGGAAACCAAAAACATTCAGTACTTC
.	TRBV5-1	TRBJ1-5	once	CASSLGEVGQPQHF	TGCGCCAGCAGCTTGGGGGAGGTGGGTCAGCCCCAGCATTTT
.	TRBV5-6	TRBJ1-4	.	CASSFGIQNEKLFF	TGTGCCAGCAGCTTCGGGATCCAAAATGAAAAACTGTTTTTT
TRBD1	TRBV11-3	TRBJ1-6	.	CASNRGQGVAISPLHF	TGTGCCAGCAATAGAGGGCAGGGGGTGGCAATTTCACCCCTCCACTTT
.	TRBV2	TRBJ2-7	.	CASSVTRGSEQYF	TGTGCCAGCAGTGTTACAAGGGGGAGTGAGCAGTACTTC
.	TRBV11-2	TRBJ1-2	.	CASSLDQGPGYGYTF	TGTGCCAGCAGCTTAGATCAAGGACCTGGCTATGGCTACACCTTC
.	TRBV7-6	TRBJ1-1	.	CASSRDGMNTEAFF	TGTGCCAGCAGCCGGGACGGGATGAACACTGAAGCTTTCTTT
TRBD2	TRBV7-2	TRBJ2-3	.	CASSPRTSGMDTQYF	TGTGCCAGCAGCCCGCGGACTAGCGGAATGGATACGCAGTATTTT
TRBD1	TRBV6-1	TRBJ1-5	few	CASSVDRTGKPQHF	TGTGCCAGCAGTGTGGACAGGACAGGGAAGCCCCAGCATTTT
.	TRBV5-6	TRBJ1-1	few	CASSVLNTEAFF	TGTGCCAGCAGTGTATTGAACACTGAAGCTTTCTTT
.	TRBV10-3	TRBJ1-6	.	CAISEQDYSYNSPLHF	TGTGCCATCAGTGAACAGGATTACTCCTATAATTCACCCCTCCACTTT